These T cell receptor beta chains were read from a single sample in a study of control samples from healthy donors and cancer patients. Clones were sequenced by immunoSEQ multiplex PCR, and TCRdb holds only the in-frame ones, with some missing. The sample lists more than 95,000 clones; around 87% were seen once. Sequences were obtained from blood. The receptors were sampled from a man in his fifties or sixties in good health. Both conserved end residues are part of each CDR3. A D gene is named only where the DNA matches it firmly. A clone size is listed for some rows: how often the clone was seen (once, few, many), or a class if it is expanded.

size	V	J	D	CDR3	DNA
NA	TRBV6-5	TRBJ1-1	NA	CASTTSGRENTEAFF	TGTGCCAGCACCACTTCTGGTCGAGAGAACACTGAAGCTTTCTTT
NA	TRBV7-2	TRBJ2-1	NA	CASSLEVALGNEQFF	TGTGCCAGCAGCTTAGAAGTTGCTTTAGGGAATGAGCAGTTCTTC
NA	TRBV11-2	TRBJ1-6	TRBD1	CASSFRGQGRDSPLHF	TGTGCCAGCAGCTTTCGGGGACAGGGGCGGGATTCACCCCTCCACTTT
NA	TRBV11-3	TRBJ1-3	TRBD1	CASSLGQGGYGNTIYF	TGTGCCAGCAGCTTAGGTCAAGGGGGCTATGGAAACACCATATATTTT
NA	TRBV27	TRBJ2-7	TRBD1	CASKRPGQGYEQYF	TGTGCCAGCAAGCGTCCGGGACAGGGTTACGAGCAGTACTTC
NA	TRBV7-6	TRBJ1-5	NA	CASSLKGHSNQPQHF	TGTGCCAGCAGCTTAAAAGGACATAGCAATCAGCCCCAGCATTTT
NA	TRBV11-2	TRBJ1-1	NA	CASSPPFGGEGLNTEAFF	TGTGCCAGCAGCCCCCCCTTCGGAGGGGAAGGCTTGAACACTGAAGCTTTCTTT
NA	TRBV9	TRBJ2-2	NA	CASRYDLTGELFF	TGTGCCAGCAGATACGACTTAACCGGGGAGCTGTTTTTT
NA	TRBV30	TRBJ1-4	NA	CAWSVGTSATNEKLFF	TGTGCCTGGAGCGTGGGGACATCCGCAACTAATGAAAAACTGTTTTTT
NA	TRBV7-2	TRBJ2-2	NA	CASSRYTANTGELFF	TGTGCCAGCAGCCGCTACACAGCGAACACCGGGGAGCTGTTTTTT
NA	TRBV12-3/TRBV12-4	TRBJ1-2	NA	CASSPDRNYGYTF	TGTGCCAGCAGCCCCGACAGGAACTATGGCTACACCTTC
NA	TRBV11-3	TRBJ2-2	NA	CASSRGSNTGELFF	TGTGCCAGCAGCCGGGGTTCGAACACCGGGGAGCTGTTTTTT
NA	TRBV11-2	TRBJ2-3	TRBD2	CASTNSSGGYTQYF	TGTGCCAGCACCAATTCTAGCGGGGGTTATACGCAGTATTTT
NA	TRBV2	TRBJ2-7	NA	CASTVQARGEQYF	TGTGCCAGCACGGTCCAGGCCCGGGGCGAGCAGTACTTC
NA	TRBV7-2	TRBJ2-2	NA	CASSFIQVNTGELFF	TGTGCCAGCAGCTTCATACAAGTGAACACCGGGGAGCTGTTTTTT
NA	TRBV3-1/TRBV3-2	TRBJ1-1	NA	CASSQGRTEAFF	TGTGCCAGCAGCCAAGGGAGGACTGAAGCTTTCTTT
NA	TRBV11-2	TRBJ1-1	NA	CASRKSLGAGATEAFF	TGTGCCAGCAGAAAGAGTCTAGGCGCAGGTGCCACTGAAGCTTTCTTT
few	TRBV9	TRBJ2-3	TRBD2	CASSVGTSGGPQDTQYF	TGTGCCAGCAGCGTAGGAACTAGCGGGGGCCCTCAGGATACGCAGTATTTT
NA	TRBV5-8	TRBJ1-1	NA	CASSSVINTEAFF	TGTGCCAGCAGCTCCGTGATAAACACTGAAGCTTTCTTT
few	TRBV18	TRBJ2-2	TRBD1	CASSPGTANTGELFF	TGTGCCAGCTCGCCCGGGACAGCGAACACCGGGGAGCTGTTTTTT
few	TRBV19	TRBJ1-6	NA	CASSLSQGSGSPLHF	TGTGCCAGTAGTCTAAGCCAGGGAAGCGGATCACCCCTCCACTTT
NA	TRBV19	TRBJ2-2	NA	CASSIVGSANTGELFF	TGTGCCAGTAGTATAGTAGGGAGCGCGAACACCGGGGAGCTGTTTTTT
NA	TRBV15	TRBJ1-4	NA	CATSGGQFIEKLFF	TGTGCCACCAGCGGCGGACAGTTTATTGAAAAACTGTTTTTT
NA	TRBV9	TRBJ1-3	NA	CASSVRDGSGNTIYF	TGTGCCAGCAGCGTGCGGGACGGCTCTGGAAACACCATATATTTT
few	TRBV3-1/TRBV3-2	TRBJ1-2	NA	CASSQGPEAYTF	TGTGCCAGCAGCCAAGGTCCGGAGGCCTACACCTTC
NA	TRBV6-5	TRBJ1-4	NA	CASINSRGDEKLFF	TGTGCCAGCATCAACAGTAGGGGAGATGAAAAACTGTTTTTT
NA	TRBV7-2	TRBJ2-1	TRBD2	CASSLAGTSVYNEQFF	TGTGCCAGCAGCTTAGCAGGGACTAGCGTATACAATGAGCAGTTCTTC
NA	TRBV10-1	TRBJ1-1	NA	CASSEQRYTEAFF	TGCGCCAGCAGCGAACAGAGGTACACTGAAGCTTTCTTT
NA	TRBV9	TRBJ1-1	NA	CASSSPKGVMNTEAFF	TGTGCCAGCAGCTCCCCCAAGGGGGTAATGAACACTGAAGCTTTCTTT
NA	TRBV4-1	TRBJ2-1	TRBD2	CASSQVGGGAINEQFF	TGCGCCAGCAGCCAAGTTGGCGGGGGGGCTATCAATGAGCAGTTCTTC
NA	TRBV6-5	TRBJ2-7	TRBD1	CASSFSGQGGNEQYF	TGTGCCAGCAGTTTCTCGGGACAGGGTGGTAACGAGCAGTACTTC
NA	TRBV7-9	TRBJ2-5	NA	CASSLWETQYF	TGTGCCAGCAGCTTGTGGGAGACCCAGTACTTC
few	TRBV7-6	TRBJ2-2	TRBD1	CASSLVGQGVPGELFF	TGTGCCAGCAGCTTAGTAGGACAGGGAGTTCCCGGGGAGCTGTTTTTT
NA	TRBV9	TRBJ2-2	NA	CASSANYPGAGELFF	TGTGCCAGCAGCGCTAACTATCCAGGGGCCGGGGAGCTGTTTTTT
NA	TRBV5-1	TRBJ1-4	NA	CASSLVIGATNEKLFF	TGCGCCAGCAGCTTGGTAATTGGAGCAACTAATGAAAAACTGTTTTTT
NA	TRBV7-2	TRBJ2-7	TRBD2	CASSPSGGNYEQYF	TGTGCCAGCAGCCCCAGCGGGGGGAACTACGAGCAGTACTTC
NA	TRBV12-3/TRBV12-4	TRBJ1-4	NA	CASSLAGGEKLFF	TGTGCCAGCAGTTTAGCCGGGGGGGAGAAACTGTTTTTT
once	TRBV27	TRBJ1-1	NA	CASSLILGATEAFF	TGTGCCAGCAGTTTAATCCTAGGGGCCACTGAAGCTTTCTTT
once	TRBV5-1	TRBJ1-1	NA	CASSFAGAGTEAFF	TGCGCCAGCAGCTTTGCGGGGGCAGGCACTGAAGCTTTCTTT
NA	TRBV4-3	TRBJ2-3	TRBD2	CASSQDLGRGGGDTQYF	TGCGCCAGCAGCCAAGATCTGGGCCGGGGGGGCGGAGATACGCAGTATTTT
NA	TRBV23-1	TRBJ2-2	NA	CATTPTGRSWNTGELFF	TGCGCCACTACACCGACAGGAAGGAGTTGGAACACCGGGGAGCTGTTTTTT
NA	TRBV19	TRBJ1-6	TRBD1	CASSISPGGIGSPLHF	TGTGCCAGTAGTATATCCCCAGGGGGCATCGGTTCACCCCTCCACTTT
NA	TRBV6-5	TRBJ1-2	NA	CASRFRQVLYGYTF	TGTGCCAGCAGATTCAGACAGGTCCTTTATGGCTACACCTTC
NA	TRBV19	TRBJ1-3	NA	CASAATRNTIYF	TGTGCCAGTGCCGCAACGAGAAACACCATATATTTT
NA	TRBV3-1/TRBV3-2	TRBJ2-7	NA	CASSQDPVVQYF	TGTGCCAGCAGCCAAGATCCGGTCGTGCAGTACTTC
few	TRBV7-3	TRBJ2-1	NA	CASSWQESYNEQFF	TGTGCCAGCAGCTGGCAGGAGTCCTACAATGAGCAGTTCTTC
NA	TRBV4-1	TRBJ1-1	TRBD1	CASSQDGTRTGEEAFF	TGCGCCAGCAGCCAAGACGGAACCCGGACAGGGGAAGAAGCTTTCTTT
NA	TRBV10-1	TRBJ2-6	NA	CASSLGGANVLTF	TGCGCCAGCAGCCTCGGTGGGGCCAACGTCCTGACTTTC
NA	TRBV30	TRBJ2-7	NA	CAWSASLVGLKYF	TGTGCCTGGAGTGCTAGTTTGGTCGGCCTAAAGTACTTC
NA	TRBV30	TRBJ1-6	NA	CAWSSHGSYNSPLHF	TGTGCCTGGAGTAGTCACGGATCCTATAATTCACCCCTCCACTTT
NA	TRBV4-3	TRBJ1-2	NA	CASSQEPSGRDGYTF	TGCGCCAGCAGCCAAGAGCCCTCAGGGCGGGATGGCTACACCTTC
NA	TRBV24-1	TRBJ2-3	NA	CATSGGHTDTQYF	TGTGCCACCAGTGGCGGGCATACAGATACGCAGTATTTT
NA	TRBV19	TRBJ2-7	NA	CASSIDWDSYEQYF	TGTGCCAGTAGTATAGATTGGGACTCCTACGAGCAGTACTTC
NA	TRBV7-9	TRBJ1-1	NA	CASSLAVGTDEAFF	TGTGCCAGCAGCTTAGCAGTAGGGACCGATGAAGCTTTCTTT